This record looks at one T cell receptor (beta chain) sequence and its context. The data belong to a study of T cell changes during pregnancy in multiple sclerosis. The CDR3 has 16 amino acids. Trimming at V came to 0 bases and at J to 0 bases, leaving 0 bases not matched to a gene. Germline V gene data show CDR1 as ENHRY and CDR2 as SYGVKD. Produced via immunoSEQ multiplex PCR; TCRdb's table is partial and in-frame only. Of 40,000 to 50,000 clones listed, 94% are singletons. This sequence originates from a female donor with multiple sclerosis, enrolled in a pregnancy study. The chain combines TRBV10-3 with TRBJ2-7; 12 bases align to TRBD2. Specimen: CD4+ T cells from peripheral blood mononuclear cells, collected in the third trimester of pregnancy. The CDR3, as DNA: TGTGCCATCAGTGAGTCGGGACTAGCGGGCTCCTACGAGCAGTACTTC. Translated: CAISESGLAGSYEQYF.